The present T cell receptor (beta chain) was sequenced within a study of naive and memory T cell subsets (dated by TCRdb to between 2016 and 2019). Study-level background: An open-source, UMI-based TCR alpha and beta sequencing pipeline was applied to sorted naive and memory peripheral blood T cell subsets. IgG serology results and the functional CMV T cell responses were in complete agreement. RNA was DNase-treated and reverse transcribed with TCR constant-region primers, mostly using SuperScript III. General study outcomes and caveats: TCR abundance followed a power law whose exponent differed between naive and memory subsets but was consistent across the three individuals. Following error correction, more than 85% of naive TCR sequences occurred only once, which made naive abundance distributions much steeper than those of memory subsets. In both CD4 and CD8 cells, going from naive through CM, EM and EMRA, the Gini index went up while Shannon and inverse Simpson diversity went down. Single alpha or beta chain sequences, rather than paired alpha/beta receptors, were used to define clonotypes. RNA-based TCR counts may be affected by expression changes linked to T cell activation and differentiation. The repertoire findings for the naive and memory subsets could not be validated against a ground truth, as none was available. A few larger clonotypes were present in naive repertoires, especially CD8 naive repertoires, and these clonotypes were possibly memory cells re-expressing CD45RA.

The table lists this clonotype with a few counts. There is no known antigen for this receptor. There are no base qualities to consult, and no much larger clone falls within one base. The method was UMI-ligation and nested PCR. To cover both TRBC1 and TRBC2, the beta constant-region primer consisted of an equimolar mix of two oligonucleotides. The ligated cDNA went through four rounds of PCR with nested alpha and beta constant-region primers together with the SP2 primer. T4 RNA ligase 1 ligated a single-stranded oligonucleotide carrying the SP2 primer and a 12-nucleotide UMI to the cDNA 3' end. The ligation reaction was kept at 16 degrees C for roughly 18-24 hours. To avoid over-amplification, PCR2 was usually performed as a SYBR Green qPCR and halted once a predetermined threshold was reached. Agencourt AMPure XP magnetic beads were used for all purifications after the first. Library quantification was done by Qubit, followed by a TapeStation check on which the main peak was expected at around 650 bp. Pooled libraries were sequenced on an Illumina MiSeq with v2 2x251 paired-end kits, typically giving roughly 0.95-2.3 million reads per sample. Each sample's library went into the pool at roughly 4 nM, and about 4.5-7% PhiX was added to help with cluster recognition. The paper's processing steps were these. Decombinator assigned V and J genes to Demultiplexor-processed FASTQ reads by tag matching, allowing a single base-pair mismatch. Collapsinator used UMIs to correct both sequencing errors and frequency errors arising from PCR heterogeneity. TCRs were translated and CDR3s were extracted from the conserved cysteine to the FGXG phenylalanine by CDR3Translator, with non-productive sequences being flagged. Gini, Shannon entropy and inverse Simpson indices were calculated on repertoires that had been subsampled to equal numbers of UMI-defined TCRs. Within the linear range, a power law was fitted to clonotype abundance distributions using maximum likelihood. For one naive CD8 sample, the pipeline and MIGEC produced similar UMI counts, unique TCR numbers and clonal distributions. In one analysis, naive TCRs that were also found in any memory subset of the same donor were excluded from the naive repertoire. The repertoires were searched for around 7,000 CMV-associated CDR3 sequences that had been compiled from VDJdb and a published dataset. TCRdb redid the processing of the public reads, applying fastp at Q25 and MiXCR, and retained in-frame beta chains. Rows merge per CDR3 protein into single entries with the most common DNA and genes. TCRdb's processing, not the study's, gives the V and J calls here. This sample has around 140,000 distinct CDR3 sequences in its table, and about 20% of those were observed once. Roughly 0.68% of the sample comes from the top ten.

Including cysteine and phenylalanine, the CDR3 has 16 amino acids. Of all the DNA, just the CDR3 is kept, 48 bases in frame from base 1. For CDR1 and CDR2, the germline V gene lists MNHEY and SVGAGI. Deletion took 5 bases off V and 3 bases off J, with a span of 14 bases between the germline ends. Separate amplification of TCR alpha and beta chain libraries was performed from the second PCR step onward. The CMV status of each donor was determined by measuring IFNgamma production from CD4+ T cells after fresh PBMCs had been stimulated overnight with CMV viral lysate. Using Miltenyi beads, CD4 T cells were first positively selected, and CD8 T cells were then positively selected from the CD4-negative fraction. Cells stained for CD3, CD4, CD8, CD45RA, CD27 and a live/dead dye were sorted on a BD Aria II into four subsets by CD45RA and CD27. Blood was obtained from a few healthy volunteers, and the blood from each volunteer was fractionated into CD4 and CD8 T cells and subsequently into four differentiation subsets. About 0.11 L of peripheral blood was taken from each donor, and PBMC were separated by density-gradient centrifugation on Ficoll-Paque PLUS. The sorted cells were lysed in RLT buffer, after which RNA was extracted using a Qiagen RNeasy kit and kept at -80 degrees C.

The V gene is TRBV6-5 and the J gene is TRBJ1-6; TRBD1 is possibly the D segment (6 matching bases). Sequencing was carried out using naive CD8+ T cells from blood. Reading the label with the study, this specimen's cell subset or site is: naive T cells, CD45RA high CD27+. This sequence originates from a human donor in good health. The CDR3 reads as follows: CASSQWGHNYNSPLHF. The base sequence is TGTGCCAGCAGTCAGTGGGGACACAACTATAATTCACCCCTCCACTTT.